The rows below give T cell receptor beta chains drawn from one sample of a study of cytomegalovirus exposure and HLA in healthy donors. Generated by immunoSEQ multiplex PCR, the TCRdb table keeps only in-frame clones and is missing some. The sample has roughly 110,000 clones; about 74% are singletons. Material for sequencing was PBMCs. These receptors all stem from a middle-aged woman in good health and CMV-seropositive. Both conserved end residues are part of each CDR3. The D gene is left open where the match is weak. Not every row has a clone size; where given, it reads once, few, many or a size class.

v_call: TRBV5-8
j_call: TRBJ2-3
clone_size: NA
d_call: TRBD2
cdr3_length: 15
cdr3_aa: CASSLAEGTRATQYF
cdr3_nt: TGTGCCAGCAGCTTGGCCGAAGGGACTAGGGCTACGCAGTATTTT

v_call: TRBV19
j_call: TRBJ2-5
clone_size: few
d_call: NA
cdr3_length: 13
cdr3_aa: CASSIHRDETQYF
cdr3_nt: TGTGCCAGTAGTATTCACAGGGACGAGACCCAGTACTTC

v_call: TRBV19
j_call: TRBJ1-2
clone_size: NA
d_call: NA
cdr3_length: 13
cdr3_aa: CASTRQALYGYTF
cdr3_nt: TGTGCCAGTACCCGACAGGCACTCTATGGCTACACCTTC

v_call: TRBV27
j_call: TRBJ1-4
clone_size: NA
d_call: NA
cdr3_length: 17
cdr3_aa: CARGETGLPSYNEKLFF
cdr3_nt: TGTGCCAGGGGGGAGACAGGCCTCCCCTCTTATAATGAAAAACTGTTTTTT

v_call: TRBV5-1
j_call: TRBJ2-2
clone_size: NA
d_call: TRBD1
cdr3_length: 15
cdr3_aa: CASSSDNRGTGELFF
cdr3_nt: TGCGCCAGCAGCTCCGATAACAGGGGGACCGGGGAGCTGTTTTTT

v_call: TRBV5-5
j_call: TRBJ2-7
clone_size: few
d_call: TRBD1
cdr3_length: 12
cdr3_aa: CASSLVDDREYF
cdr3_nt: TGTGCCAGCAGCTTGGTTGATGACAGGGAATACTTC

v_call: TRBV10-3
j_call: TRBJ1-6
clone_size: NA
d_call: TRBD1
cdr3_length: 16
cdr3_aa: CAISSDRGSYNSPLHF
cdr3_nt: TGTGCCATCAGTAGCGACAGGGGGTCCTATAATTCACCCCTCCACTTT

v_call: TRBV10-3
j_call: TRBJ1-6
clone_size: NA
d_call: TRBD1
cdr3_length: 17
cdr3_aa: CAISDRDRGAYNSPLHF
cdr3_nt: TGTGCCATCAGCGACCGGGACAGGGGCGCCTATAATTCACCCCTCCACTTT

v_call: TRBV19
j_call: TRBJ1-5
clone_size: once
d_call: TRBD1
cdr3_length: 17
cdr3_aa: CASLDSGTGIRNQPQHF
cdr3_nt: TGTGCCAGCCTCGATAGCGGGACAGGGATACGCAATCAGCCCCAGCATTTT

v_call: TRBV28
j_call: TRBJ2-3
clone_size: NA
d_call: NA
cdr3_length: 16
cdr3_aa: CASSLLNGGVLDTQYF
cdr3_nt: TGTGCCAGCAGTTTATTAAACGGGGGAGTGCTGGATACGCAGTATTTT

v_call: TRBV30
j_call: TRBJ2-1
clone_size: NA
d_call: TRBD2
cdr3_length: 14
cdr3_aa: CAWSRASGGYEQFF
cdr3_nt: TGTGCCTGGAGTAGGGCTAGCGGGGGTTACGAGCAGTTCTTC

v_call: TRBV18
j_call: TRBJ2-3
clone_size: NA
d_call: TRBD1
cdr3_length: 16
cdr3_aa: CASSPIGGALTDTQYF
cdr3_nt: TGTGCCAGCTCACCAATAGGGGGCGCTCTCACAGATACGCAGTATTTT

v_call: TRBV5-1
j_call: TRBJ1-1
clone_size: NA
d_call: NA
cdr3_length: 16
cdr3_aa: CASSGGFSTGDAEAFF
cdr3_nt: TGCGCCAGCAGCGGGGGCTTCTCTACCGGGGACGCTGAAGCTTTCTTT

v_call: TRBV5-4
j_call: TRBJ2-1
clone_size: NA
d_call: TRBD2
cdr3_length: 14
cdr3_aa: CASSFRGGMNEQFF
cdr3_nt: TGTGCCAGCAGCTTTCGGGGGGGGATGAATGAGCAGTTCTTC

v_call: TRBV13
j_call: TRBJ1-2
clone_size: NA
d_call: TRBD1
cdr3_length: 16
cdr3_aa: CASSLGQGVVSYGYTF
cdr3_nt: TGTGCCAGCAGCTTAGGACAGGGGGTAGTATCCTATGGCTACACCTTC

v_call: TRBV29-1
j_call: TRBJ2-3
clone_size: NA
d_call: TRBD1
cdr3_length: 12
cdr3_aa: CSLSTGGDTQYF
cdr3_nt: TGCAGCTTATCGACAGGGGGAGATACGCAGTATTTT

v_call: TRBV5-1
j_call: TRBJ1-5
clone_size: NA
d_call: TRBD1
cdr3_length: 16
cdr3_aa: CASSPSGRGQGQPQHF
cdr3_nt: TGCGCCAGCAGCCCAAGCGGCAGGGGGCAAGGTCAGCCCCAGCATTTT

v_call: TRBV4-3
j_call: TRBJ1-3
clone_size: once
d_call: NA
cdr3_length: 15
cdr3_aa: CASSQEWGSPNTIYF
cdr3_nt: TGCGCCAGCAGCCAAGAGTGGGGCAGTCCTAACACCATATATTTT

v_call: TRBV7-6
j_call: TRBJ2-2
clone_size: NA
d_call: NA
cdr3_length: 13
cdr3_aa: CASRSLRTGELFF
cdr3_nt: TGTGCCAGCAGATCCCTGCGCACCGGGGAGCTGTTTTTT

v_call: TRBV5-1
j_call: TRBJ2-3
clone_size: NA
d_call: TRBD1
cdr3_length: 15
cdr3_aa: CASSLGTVPPDTQYF
cdr3_nt: TGCGCCAGCAGCCTAGGGACAGTACCTCCAGATACGCAGTATTTT

v_call: TRBV30
j_call: TRBJ1-6
clone_size: few
d_call: NA
cdr3_length: 15
cdr3_aa: CAWSVGMGRDSPLHF
cdr3_nt: TGTGCCTGGAGTGTAGGTATGGGGAGGGATTCACCCCTCCACTTT

v_call: TRBV5-4
j_call: TRBJ2-1
clone_size: once
d_call: NA
cdr3_length: 15
cdr3_aa: CASSFGVVYSNEQFF
cdr3_nt: TGTGCCAGCAGCTTCGGGGTAGTGTATTCGAATGAGCAGTTCTTC